The 14 T cell receptor beta chains listed next were all sequenced from one sample in a study of T cell responses to AZD1222 COVID-19 vaccine. Profiling relied on immunoSEQ multiplex PCR, and the TCRdb table lists in-frame clones only, not all of them. The table shows more than 90,000 clones, with approximately 90% occurring only once. The material was peripheral blood, obtained 28 days after the second AZD1222 dose. The receptors shown here come from an adult who received the AZD1222 COVID-19 vaccine.

The J gene is TRBJ2-7, the V gene TRBV25-1; 12 bases match TRBD1. The CDR3 length is 15 residues. CDR1 and CDR2 (germline): MGHDK, SYGVNS. Trimming took 2 bases from V and 6 from J; bases not matched to a gene: 5. CDR3 sequence (DNA): TGTGCCAGCAGTGAACGGGACAGGGGGCCTTCCGAGCAGTACTTC. It specifies CASSERDRGPSEQYF.

The chain is built from TRBV3-1 (or the pseudogene TRBV3-2) and TRBJ1-4; D gene uncertain. Germline CDR1 is LGHDT and CDR2 is YNNKEL (reference sequence). The CDR3 runs 13 residues. V lost 6 bases to trimming and J lost 4 bases, with 9 bases between them. CDR3 loop: CASRDGYNEKLFF. The CDR3 DNA reads as TGTGCCAGCAGAGACGGCTATAATGAAAAACTGTTTTTT.

The chain combines TRBV7-9 with TRBJ2-3; 12 bases align to TRBD2. V lost 1 base to trimming and J lost 1 base; unmatched junction nucleotides: 3. The V gene's germline CDR1 is SEHNR and CDR2 FQNEAQ (reference sequence). The length of the CDR3 is 17 residues. Here the CDR3 reads CASSLVASGGGTDTQYF. The CDR3 region has the DNA TGTGCCAGCAGCTTAGTGGCTAGCGGGGGGGGCACAGATACGCAGTATTTT.

This clone occurred once. The CDR3 spells CASSKNRGNTGELFF. The CDR3 nucleotides are TGTGCCAGCAGCAAAAACAGGGGCAACACCGGGGAGCTGTTTTTT. The chain employs TRBV21-1 and TRBJ2-2; the table's TRBD1 call for D was not verified on the DNA. TRBV21-1 is described as a pseudogene. This CDR3 has 15 residues.

This clone was observed a few times. CDR3 region: CASSQVRGGAEAFF. The CDR3 DNA reads TGTGCCAGCAGCCAAGTCAGGGGTGGCGCTGAAGCTTTCTTT. The chain links TRBV3-1 (or the pseudogene TRBV3-2) to TRBJ1-1; perhaps TRBD1 as D (6 bases). The CDR3 runs to 14 residues. The ends were cut back, 1 base at V and 6 bases at J, with 12 bases in the middle. Germline CDR1 LGHDT, CDR2 YNNKEL (reference sequence).

The rearrangement joins TRBV25-1 to TRBJ1-2; TRBD1 might be the D (6 bases). CDR1 MGHDK and CDR2 SYGVNS come from the germline V gene. Trimming took 2 bases from V and 2 from J, leaving 12 bases between them. The CDR3 contains 15 residues. CDR3 in DNA: TGTGCCAGCAGTGAACCAGGGGCGGGAAACTATGGCTACACCTTC. Its protein is CASSEPGAGNYGYTF.

This chain joins TRBV6-6 and TRBJ2-7; 7 positions agree with TRBD2. There are 15 residues in the CDR3. Trimming removed 2 bases from V and 0 bases from J; junction bases left unmatched: 4. The germline gives CDR1 MNHNY, CDR2 SVGAGI (reference sequence). This CDR3 reads CASSYRREASYEQYF. The CDR3 DNA reads as TGTGCCAGCAGTTACCGACGGGAGGCCTCCTACGAGCAGTACTTC.

The chain links TRBV5-5 to TRBJ1-1; tentatively, D is TRBD1 (5 bases). Trimming stripped 1 base from V and 7 bases from J, with 11 bases between. Germline V lookup: CDR1 SGHKS, CDR2 YYEKEE (reference sequence). CDR3 size: 13 residues. CDR3: CASSLPGYNEAFF. CDR3 coding DNA: TGTGCCAGCAGCTTGCCAGGGTATAATGAAGCTTTCTTT.

The J gene is TRBJ2-1, the V gene TRBV6-2 or TRBV6-3, with TRBD2 identical over 9 bases. The length of the CDR3 is 16 residues. The germline V gene has CDR1 MNHEY and CDR2 SVGEGT. V lost 4 bases to trimming and J lost 0 bases; unmatched junction nucleotides: 4. The CDR3 region has the DNA TGTGCCAGCAGTTCACGACTAGCGGTCTCCTACAATGAGCAGTTCTTC. Protein product: CASSSRLAVSYNEQFF.

This chain connects TRBV19 to TRBJ2-3; D unresolved. The CDR3 consists of 15 residues. V was clipped by 10 bases and J by 2 bases, with 19 bases between them. Per the germline V gene, CDR1 is LNHDA and CDR2 is SQIVND (reference sequence). The CDR3, as DNA: TGTGCCATTGCAGTCCGCGGCGACTCCACAGATACGCAGTATTTT. Protein product: CAIAVRGDSTDTQYF. Full variable domain (rest looked up from reference TRBV19 and TRBJ2-3): DGGITQSPKYLFRKEGQNVTLSCEQNLNHDAMYWYRQDPGQGLRLIYYSQIVNDFQKGDIAEGYSVSREKKESFPLTVTSAQKNPTAFYLCAIAVRGDSTDTQYFGPGTRLTVL.

The V gene is TRBV28, the J gene TRBJ1-3, with 7 bases matching TRBD1. The CDR3 runs 15 residues. Germline lookup yields CDR1 MDHEN and CDR2 SYDVKM. The V gene end was trimmed by 4 bases and the J gene end by 1 base; junction bases not matched to a gene: 4. The CDR3 is CASSSLTGSGNTIYF. As DNA, the CDR3 is TGTGCCAGCAGTTCACTGACAGGGTCTGGAAACACCATATATTTT.

This clone was seen a few times. This sequence joins TRBV5-1 and TRBJ1-1; TRBD1 might be the D (5 bases). This CDR3 region has 12 residues. Looked up from germline, CDR1 is SGHRS and CDR2 is YFSETQ. Trimming cost V 5 bases and J 3 bases, with 8 bases left between them. The CDR3 region has the DNA TGCGCCAGCAGATTACAGGACACTGAAGCTTTCTTT. This gives the protein CASRLQDTEAFF. The complete variable domain, with remaining parts taken from reference TRBV5-1 and TRBJ1-1, reads KAGVTQTPRYLIKTRGQQVTLSCSPISGHRSVSWYQQTPGQGLQFLFEYFSETQRNKGNFPGRFSGRQFSNSRSEMNVSTLELGDSALYLCASRLQDTEAFFGQGTRLTVV.

This clone was observed a single time. The CDR3 DNA is TGTGCCAGCAGCCTAACCGGCCTCCATGAAAAACTGTTTTTT. This translates into CASSLTGLHEKLFF. The chain carries TRBV27 and TRBJ1-4, with D unresolved. The V gene lost 6 bases and the J gene lost 6 bases, with 14 bases spanning the gap. CDR3 length: 14 residues. CDR1 and CDR2 (germline): MNHEY, SMNVEV (reference sequence).

V and J are TRBV24-1 and TRBJ2-1; 8 positions match TRBD2. Germline loops: CDR1 KGHDR, CDR2 SFDVKD. Germline trimming cut 2 bases from V and 4 bases from J; bases unmatched to any gene: 3. CDR3 length equals 15 residues. CDR3: CATSDSTSVYNEQFF. The CDR3 coding sequence is TGTGCCACCAGTGATTCGACTAGCGTTTACAATGAGCAGTTCTTC.